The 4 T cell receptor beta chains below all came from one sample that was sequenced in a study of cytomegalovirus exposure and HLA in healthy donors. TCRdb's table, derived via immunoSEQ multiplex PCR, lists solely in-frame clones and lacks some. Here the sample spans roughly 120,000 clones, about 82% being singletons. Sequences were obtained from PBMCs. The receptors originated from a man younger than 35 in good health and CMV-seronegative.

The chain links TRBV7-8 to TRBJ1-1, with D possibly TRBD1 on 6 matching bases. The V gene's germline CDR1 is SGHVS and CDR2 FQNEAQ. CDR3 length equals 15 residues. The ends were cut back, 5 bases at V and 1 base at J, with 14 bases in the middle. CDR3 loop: CASSVRTVKNTEAFF. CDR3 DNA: TGTGCCAGCAGCGTGAGGACAGTTAAGAACACTGAAGCTTTCTTT. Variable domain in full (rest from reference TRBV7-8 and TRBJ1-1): GAGVSQSPRYKVAKRGQDVALRCDPISGHVSLFWYQQALGQGPEFLTYFQNEAQLDKSGLPSDRFFAERPEGSVSTLKIQRTQQEDSAVYLCASSVRTVKNTEAFFGQGTRLTVV.

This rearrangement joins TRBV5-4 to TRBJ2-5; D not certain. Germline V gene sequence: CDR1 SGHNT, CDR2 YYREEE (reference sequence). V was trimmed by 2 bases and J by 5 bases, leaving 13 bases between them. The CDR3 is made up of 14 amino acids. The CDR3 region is CASSFAEREETQYF. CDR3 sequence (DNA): TGTGCCAGCAGCTTCGCCGAGCGTGAGGAGACCCAGTACTTC.

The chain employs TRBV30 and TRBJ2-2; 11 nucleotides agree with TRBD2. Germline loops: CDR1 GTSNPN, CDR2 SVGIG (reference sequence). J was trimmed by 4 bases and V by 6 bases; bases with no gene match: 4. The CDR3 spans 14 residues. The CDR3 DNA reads TGTGCCTGCCGGGGACTAGCGGTCACCGGGGAGCTGTTTTTT. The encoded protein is CACRGLAVTGELFF.

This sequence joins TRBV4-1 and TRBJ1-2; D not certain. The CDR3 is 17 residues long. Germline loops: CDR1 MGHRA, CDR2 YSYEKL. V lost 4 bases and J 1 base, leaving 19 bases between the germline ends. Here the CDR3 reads CASSLFLRGDDNYGYTF. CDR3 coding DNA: TGCGCCAGCAGCCTCTTCCTTCGGGGAGACGATAACTATGGCTACACCTTC.